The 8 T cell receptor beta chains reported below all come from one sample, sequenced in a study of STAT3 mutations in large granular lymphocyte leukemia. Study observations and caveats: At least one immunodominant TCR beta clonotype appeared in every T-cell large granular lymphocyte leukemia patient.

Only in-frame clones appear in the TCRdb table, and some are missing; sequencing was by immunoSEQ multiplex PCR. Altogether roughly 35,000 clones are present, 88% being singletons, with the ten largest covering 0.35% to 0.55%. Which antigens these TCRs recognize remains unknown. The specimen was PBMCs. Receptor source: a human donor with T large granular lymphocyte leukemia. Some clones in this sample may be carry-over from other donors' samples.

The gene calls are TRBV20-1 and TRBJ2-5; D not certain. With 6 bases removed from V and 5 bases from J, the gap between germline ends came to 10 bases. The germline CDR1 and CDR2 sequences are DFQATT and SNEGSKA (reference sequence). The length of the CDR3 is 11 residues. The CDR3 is CSASRRETQYF. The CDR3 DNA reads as TGCAGTGCCTCCCGAAGGGAGACCCAGTACTTC.

CDR3 bases: TGTGCCAGCAGCCCGCATCCGGGACAGGCACCGAATGAAAAACTGTTTTTT. Translating gives CASSPHPGQAPNEKLFF. The V and J genes are TRBV5-6 and TRBJ1-4; TRBD1 matches at 8 bases. Looked up from germline, CDR1 is SGHDT and CDR2 is YYEEEE. With 4 bases clipped from V and 5 bases from J, the junction kept 13 bases outside the gene matches. The CDR3 sequence is 17 residues long.

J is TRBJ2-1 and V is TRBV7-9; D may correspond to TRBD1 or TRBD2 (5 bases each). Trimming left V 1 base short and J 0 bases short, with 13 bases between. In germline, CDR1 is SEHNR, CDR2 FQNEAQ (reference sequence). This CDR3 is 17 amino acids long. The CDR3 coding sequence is TGTGCCAGCAGCTTAGGGGGTTGGGGGAGCTCCTACAATGAGCAGTTCTTC. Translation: CASSLGGWGSSYNEQFF.

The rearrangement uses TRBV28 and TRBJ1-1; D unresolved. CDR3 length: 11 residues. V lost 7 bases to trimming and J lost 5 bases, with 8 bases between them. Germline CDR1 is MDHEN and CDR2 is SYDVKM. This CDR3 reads CASNAWTEAFF. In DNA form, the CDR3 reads TGTGCCAGCAACGCATGGACTGAAGCTTTCTTT.

The CDR3 sequence is CASSPGQVEKLFF. CDR3 DNA sequence: TGTGCCAGCTCACCAGGACAGGTAGAAAAACTGTTTTTT. The V gene is TRBV18, the J gene TRBJ1-4, with 7 bases that match TRBD1. The CDR3 has 13 amino acids. Germline V gives CDR1 KGHSH, CDR2 LQKENI. V was clipped by 2 bases and J by 8 bases; unmatched bases: 2.

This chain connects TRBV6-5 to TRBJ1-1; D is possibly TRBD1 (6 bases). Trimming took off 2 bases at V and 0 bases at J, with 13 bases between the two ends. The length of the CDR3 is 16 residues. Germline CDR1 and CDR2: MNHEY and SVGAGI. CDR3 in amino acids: CASSYEQGNVNTEAFF. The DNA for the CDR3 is TGTGCCAGCAGTTACGAGCAGGGGAATGTGAACACTGAAGCTTTCTTT.

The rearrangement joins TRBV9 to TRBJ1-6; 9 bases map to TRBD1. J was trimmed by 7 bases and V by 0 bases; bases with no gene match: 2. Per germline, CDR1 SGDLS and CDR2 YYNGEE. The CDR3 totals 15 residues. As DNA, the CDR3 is TGTGCCAGCAGCGTAGGGGGACAGGGAAATTCACCCCTCCACTTT. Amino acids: CASSVGGQGNSPLHF.

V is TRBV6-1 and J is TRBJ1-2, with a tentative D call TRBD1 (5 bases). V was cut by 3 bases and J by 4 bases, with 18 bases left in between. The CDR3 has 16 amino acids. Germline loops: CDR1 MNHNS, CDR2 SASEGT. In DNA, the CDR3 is TGTGCCAGCAGTGATATGAGGGGCACCCCTCTCTATGGCTACACCTTC. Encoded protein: CASSDMRGTPLYGYTF.